This T cell receptor beta chain was captured in a study of cytomegalovirus exposure and HLA in healthy donors. The PCR had 60 Vbeta and 13 Jbeta primers. Generated by immunoSEQ multiplex PCR, the TCRdb table keeps only in-frame clones and is missing some. The data show over 200,000 clones, around 80% seen once. V was clipped by 5 bases and J by 4 bases; unmatched bases: 8. CDR3 size: 15 residues. Germline CDR1 and CDR2: SGHTA and FQGNSA. The clonotype originates from a woman in her sixties or seventies in good health and CMV-seropositive. Specimen: PBMCs. The chain combines TRBV7-2 with TRBJ1-2; 9 nucleotides agree with TRBD1. CDR3 nucleotide sequence: TGTGCCAGCAGCCGTCCCGGGACAGGGAGCTATGGCTACACCTTC. It translates to CASSRPGTGSYGYTF.